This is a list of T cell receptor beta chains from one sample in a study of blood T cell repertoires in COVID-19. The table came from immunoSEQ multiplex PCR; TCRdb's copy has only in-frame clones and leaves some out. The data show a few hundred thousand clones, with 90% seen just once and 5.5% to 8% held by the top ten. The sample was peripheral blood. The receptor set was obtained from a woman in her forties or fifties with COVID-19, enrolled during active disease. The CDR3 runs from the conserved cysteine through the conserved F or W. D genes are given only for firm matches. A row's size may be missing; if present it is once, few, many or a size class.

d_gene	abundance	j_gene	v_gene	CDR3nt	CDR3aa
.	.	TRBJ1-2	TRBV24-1	TGTGCCACCAGTGATTCCGGGACTAGCAATATGAATGGCTACACCTTC	CATSDSGTSNMNGYTF
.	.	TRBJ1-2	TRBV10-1	TGCGCCACTCAGGATGGAAGCGGGAGGCGCTACACCTTC	CATQDGSGRRYTF
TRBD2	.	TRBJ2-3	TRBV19	TGTGCCAGTAGTATAGGAGCGGGAGGAACAGATACGCAGTATTTT	CASSIGAGGTDTQYF
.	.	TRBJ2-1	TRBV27	TGTGCCAGCAGTACACTAGATTGGGAGAGGGATGAGCAGTTCTTC	CASSTLDWERDEQFF
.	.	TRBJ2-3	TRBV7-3	TGTGCCAGCAGCTCCCAAGGAGGTACGCAGTATTTT	CASSSQGGTQYF
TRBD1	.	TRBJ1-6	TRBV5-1	TGCGCCAGCAGTTCAAGGACAGGCAATTCACCCCTCCACTTT	CASSSRTGNSPLHF
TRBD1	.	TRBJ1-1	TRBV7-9	TGTGCCAGCAGCCTACCCGGGACAGGGGGTAGCACTGAAGCTTTCTTT	CASSLPGTGGSTEAFF
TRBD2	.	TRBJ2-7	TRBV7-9	TGTGCCAGCAGCTCCCCCCTAGCGGATTACGAGCAGTACTTC	CASSSPLADYEQYF
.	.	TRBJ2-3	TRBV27	TGTGCCAGCAACGGGGGAAGGGCGGACGCGCAGTATTTT	CASNGGRADAQYF
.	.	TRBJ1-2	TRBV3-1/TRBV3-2	TGTGCCAGCAGCCCGACAGGTCTTGGCTACACCTTC	CASSPTGLGYTF
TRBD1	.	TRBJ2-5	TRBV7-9	TGTGCCAGCGCCCAGGGAACAGGGGCATACCAAGAGACCCAGTACTTC	CASAQGTGAYQETQYF
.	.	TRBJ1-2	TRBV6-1	TGTGCCAGCAGTGAGCACAGCCTAGCCTATGGCTACACCTTC	CASSEHSLAYGYTF
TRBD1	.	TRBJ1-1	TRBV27	TGTGCCAGCAGGGACAGGGTAACAACTGAGGCTTTCTTT	CASRDRVTTEAFF
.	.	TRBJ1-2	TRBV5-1	TGCGCCAGCAGCGACGGAGGGTCCCACACCTTC	CASSDGGSHTF
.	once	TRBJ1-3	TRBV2	TGTGCCAGCAGTTTAACAGGTTTTCTGGGAAACACCATATATTTT	CASSLTGFLGNTIYF
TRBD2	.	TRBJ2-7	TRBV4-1	TGCGCCAGCAGCCAAGATGTGGCGGGAGCATTCTACGAGCAGTACTTC	CASSQDVAGAFYEQYF
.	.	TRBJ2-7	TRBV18	TGTGCCAGCTCCCTTGTAGAAAGCTCCTACGAGCAGTACTTC	CASSLVESSYEQYF
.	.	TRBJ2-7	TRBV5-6	TGTGCCAGCAGCTTGGGGGCAGGAAAATACTACGAGCAGTACTTC	CASSLGAGKYYEQYF
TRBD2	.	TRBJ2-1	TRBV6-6	TGTGCCAGCACCGCCCCGGGGGAGGGGATAAATGAGCAGTTCTTC	CASTAPGEGINEQFF
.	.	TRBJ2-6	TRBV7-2	TGTGCCAGCGGTTGGGGCCGCGGCTCTGGGGCCAACGTCCTGACTTTC	CASGWGRGSGANVLTF
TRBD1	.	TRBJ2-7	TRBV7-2	TGTGCCAGCAGCTTCAGGGACAGCTACGAGCAGTACTTC	CASSFRDSYEQYF
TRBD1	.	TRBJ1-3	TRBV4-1	TGCGCCAGCAGCCAAGACGGGGGCAGGGGGCCAGGAAACACCATATATTTT	CASSQDGGRGPGNTIYF
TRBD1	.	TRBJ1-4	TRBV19	TGTGCCAGTAGCCCCACAGGGGGTAGTCGGGTTGAAAAACTGTTTTTT	CASSPTGGSRVEKLFF
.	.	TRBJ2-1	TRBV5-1	TGCGCCAGCAGCGTTAGGCGTGGGGCGAATGAGCAGTTCTTC	CASSVRRGANEQFF
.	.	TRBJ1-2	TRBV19	TGTGCCAGTAACCGAGAGACGGGCTATGGCTACACCTTC	CASNRETGYGYTF
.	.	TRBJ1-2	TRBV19	TGTGCCAGTAGTATAGCGGGGGGCAACTATGGCTACACCTTC	CASSIAGGNYGYTF
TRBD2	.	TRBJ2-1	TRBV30	TGTGCCTGGATATCCATTGCCGGGAGGGCCCTCGATGAGCAGTTCTTC	CAWISIAGRALDEQFF
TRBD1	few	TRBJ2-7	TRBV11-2	TGTGCCAGCAGCTTAGTGGGACAGGGAACAAAGCAGTACTTC	CASSLVGQGTKQYF
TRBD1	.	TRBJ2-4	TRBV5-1	TGCGCCAGCAGCTTAGGGGGCAAGCAAAACATTCAGTACTTC	CASSLGGKQNIQYF
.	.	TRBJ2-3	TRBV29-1	TGCAGCGGATACAGGGTCCCAGATACGCAGTATTTT	CSGYRVPDTQYF
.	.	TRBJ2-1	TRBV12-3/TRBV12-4	TGTGCCAGCAGTTTAAACCTGGCCAATGAGCAGTTCTTC	CASSLNLANEQFF
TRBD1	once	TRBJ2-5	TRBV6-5	TGTGCCAGCAGAGCGACAGGGGGCTCGAAGACCCAGTACTTC	CASRATGGSKTQYF
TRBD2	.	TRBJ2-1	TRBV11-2	TGTGCCAGCAGCTTAGGGGGATTAGCGGGGGCAAGCCTTGAGCAGTTCTTC	CASSLGGLAGASLEQFF
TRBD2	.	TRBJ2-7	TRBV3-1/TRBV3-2	TGTGCCAGCAGCCAAAGTATCATTTTACTAGCGGGACTCTTCTCCTACGAGCAGTACTTC	CASSQSIILLAGLFSYEQYF
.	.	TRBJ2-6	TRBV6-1	TGTGCCAGCAGTGCCCGGTGGGGGCTCGGGGCCAACGTCCTGACTTTC	CASSARWGLGANVLTF
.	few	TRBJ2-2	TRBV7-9	TGTGCCAGCAGCTTAGGCACTGGGGAGCTGTTTTTT	CASSLGTGELFF
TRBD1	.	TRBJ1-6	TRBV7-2	TGTGCCAGCAGCTTCTCCGGGACAGGGGTTTCACCCCTCCACTTT	CASSFSGTGVSPLHF
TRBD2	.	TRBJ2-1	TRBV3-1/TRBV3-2	TGTGCCAGCAGCCGCGGGACTAGCGGGACCTCTGAGCAGTTCTTC	CASSRGTSGTSEQFF
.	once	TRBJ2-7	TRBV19	TGTGCCAGTAGTTCTCTGGGGCTCTACGAGCAGTACTTC	CASSSLGLYEQYF
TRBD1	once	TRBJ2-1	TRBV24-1	TGTGCCACGGGACAGGGCCTCGATGAGCAGTTCTTC	CATGQGLDEQFF
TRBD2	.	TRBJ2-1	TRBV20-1	TGCAGTGCTAGTTCCCTAGCGGCCTACAATGAGCAGTTCTTC	CSASSLAAYNEQFF
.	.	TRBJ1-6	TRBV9	TGTGCCAGCAGCGTAGCTAAGGGGAATTCACCCCTCCACTTT	CASSVAKGNSPLHF
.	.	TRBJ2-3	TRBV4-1	TGCGCCAGCAGCCAAGGTAGGGCGGGATATACAGATACGCAGTATTTT	CASSQGRAGYTDTQYF
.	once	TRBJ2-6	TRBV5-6	TGTGCCAGCAGCTTGTCGGGCTCTGGGGCCAACGTCCTGACTTTC	CASSLSGSGANVLTF
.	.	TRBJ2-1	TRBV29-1	TGCAGCGTTCACCCCGGGAGCAAGGACAATGAGCAGTTCTTC	CSVHPGSKDNEQFF